A single sample is the source of the 22 T cell receptor beta chains below, sequenced in a study of T cells in Graves' hyperthyroidism and ophthalmopathy. Amplification targeted TCR beta CDR3 regions from RNA transcripts. TCR CDR3 underwent first-round RT-PCR with the HTBI primer set. TCRdb independently ran MiXCR on the multiplex PCR reads; one entry per CDR3 protein. The table includes more than 45,000 distinct CDR3 sequences, around 48% detected once. Sequenced: blood. The receptors derive from a woman aged 25 to 39 with Graves' ophthalmopathy.

This clonotype was picked up many times. The J gene is TRBJ2-7, the V gene TRBV10-3; D gene unclear. Germline CDR1 and CDR2: ENHRY and SYGVKD. CDR3 length: 13 residues. The V and J ends lost 5 bases and 7 bases respectively, with 15 bases between them. The CDR3 DNA reads TGTGCCATCAGTTATCCGGGCTCCAGGGAGCAGTACTTC. Its protein is CAISYPGSREQYF.

The chain links TRBV15 to TRBJ2-3; D is uncertain. Per germline, CDR1 LNHNV and CDR2 YYDKDF (reference sequence). This CDR3 is 15 amino acids long. V shed 2 bases and J shed 11 bases, with 20 bases lying between them. CDR3 sequence: CATSRWQVTVLEQYF. The CDR3 region has the DNA TGTGCCACCAGCAGATGGCAGGTTACCGTTCTGGAGCAGTATTTT.

The rearrangement joins TRBV6-1 to TRBJ1-2; D is unresolved. V lost 9 bases and J lost 0, with 11 bases in between. The CDR3 extends over 13 amino acids. In germline, CDR1 is MNHNS, CDR2 SASEGT. The CDR3 loop is CASRAAANYGYTF. DNA of the CDR3: TGTGCCAGTCGGGCGGCGGCTAACTATGGCTACACCTTC.

This clonotype was recorded at least ten times. The chain employs TRBV29-1 and TRBJ2-1; D not certain. The CDR3 is 13 amino acids. Germline CDR1 and CDR2: SQVTM and ANQGSEA. V lost 5 bases and J lost 8, with 16 bases in between. The CDR3 is CSVCSELGYEQFF. The CDR3 DNA reads TGCAGCGTTTGTTCCGAATTGGGCTATGAGCAGTTCTTC.

The chain is built from TRBV20-1 and TRBJ2-7; 9 bases match TRBD2. Germline V lookup: CDR1 DFQATT, CDR2 SNEGSKA (reference sequence). The ends lost 1 base at V and 3 bases at J; junction bases unmatched: 10. The CDR3 length is 16 residues. In DNA form, the CDR3 reads TGCAGTGCTAGAGCCTTGGGAGCGGGAGGACTCTACGAGCAGTACTTC. Translating it yields CSARALGAGGLYEQYF.

This clonotype occurred many times. The rearrangement joins TRBV5-4 to TRBJ1-1; D gene ambiguous. The V end lost 0 bases, the J end lost 3 bases, and 6 bases lay between the germline ends. The CDR3 is 13 residues long. Germline-derived CDR1 and CDR2 are SGHNT and YYREEE (reference sequence). The CDR3 here is CASSLEVDTEAFF. The CDR3, as DNA: TGTGCCAGCAGCTTGGAAGTGGACACTGAAGCTTTCTTT. The variable domain in full, completed from reference TRBV5-4 and TRBJ1-1, reads ETGVTQSPTHLIKTRGQQVTLRCSSQSGHNTVSWYQQALGQGPQFIFQYYREEENGRGNFPPRFSGLQFPNYSSELNVNALELDDSALYLCASSLEVDTEAFFGQGTRLTVV.

The chain couples TRBV12-3 or TRBV12-4 to TRBJ2-3; 8 bases line up with TRBD1. Trimming cost V 7 bases and J 4 bases; bases outside gene matches: 7. The CDR3 extends over 14 amino acids. The CDR3 sequence: CASKNSGGADTQYF. The CDR3 DNA reads TGTGCCAGCAAAAACTCAGGGGGCGCAGATACGCAGTATTTT.

V gene TRBV20-1 combines with J gene TRBJ1-2, with 8 bases lining up with TRBD1. Germline V gene sequence: CDR1 DFQATT, CDR2 SNEGSKA (reference sequence). The CDR3 is 10 amino acids. V lost 6 bases, J lost 8 bases, and 2 bases stayed unmatched. The CDR3 DNA sequence: TGCAGTGCCAGGACAGGGGGCTACACCTTC. Its protein is CSARTGGYTF.

This clonotype was found many times. The chain couples TRBV12-3 or TRBV12-4 to TRBJ2-7; possible D gene TRBD2, 6 bases. The CDR3 loop spans 14 amino acids. Trimming removed 6 bases at V and 0 bases at J, with 12 bases between. The CDR3 loop reads CASRPPGGSYEQYF. In DNA, the CDR3 is TGTGCCAGCAGACCCCCCGGGGGCTCCTACGAGCAGTACTTC.

This chain links TRBV4-1 with TRBJ1-2; the match to TRBD1 covers 8 bases. The V segment lost 0 bases and the J segment 0 bases; nucleotides outside the gene matches: 3. This CDR3 spans 16 amino acids. Germline V gives CDR1 MGHRA, CDR2 YSYEKL. The CDR3 spells CASSQDDRGSNYGYTF. The CDR3 DNA follows: TGCGCCAGCAGCCAAGATGACAGGGGTTCTAACTATGGCTACACCTTC.

This clonotype was counted ten times or more. CDR3 sequence (DNA): TGCGCCAGCAGCCCTTCAATCTCGGATCAGCCCCAGCATTTT. It codes for CASSPSISDQPQHF. The J gene is TRBJ1-5, the V gene TRBV4-1; D remains ambiguous. Germline V gene sequence: CDR1 MGHRA, CDR2 YSYEKL. The CDR3 sequence is 14 residues long. Trimming took 4 bases from V and 5 from J, leaving 12 bases between them.

The J gene is TRBJ1-5, the V gene TRBV9, with 7 bases lining up with TRBD1. Trimming removed 4 bases from V and 11 bases from J; junction bases left unmatched: 12. Germline CDR1 is SGDLS and CDR2 is YYNGEE. The CDR3 extends over 14 amino acids. The CDR3 here is CASSTSGGQETQHF. For the CDR3, the DNA is TGTGCCAGCAGCACTTCAGGGGGACAAGAGACCCAGCATTTT.

In its sample, this clonotype was seen many times. A single base separates this from a much larger clone, so it may be a read error. V and J are TRBV10-3 and TRBJ2-7; TRBD1 agrees at 8 bases. This CDR3 has 15 residues. CDR1 is ENHRY and CDR2 is SYGVKD in the germline V gene. With 8 bases clipped from V and 5 bases from J, the junction kept 14 bases outside the gene matches. In DNA, the CDR3 is TGTGCCATCGGACTGACAGGGGCCGCTGCCCACGAGCAGTACTTC. This sequence encodes CAIGLTGAAAHEQYF.

This sequence joins TRBV20-1 and TRBJ1-1, with TRBD1 as a possible D gene (5 bases). The CDR3 has 15 amino acids. Germline V gene lookup returns CDR1 DFQATT and CDR2 SNEGSKA (reference sequence). V lost 0 bases to trimming and J lost 8 bases, with 19 bases between them. The CDR3 sequence is CSAREIAGWGTEAFF. The CDR3 nucleotides are TGCAGTGCTAGAGAAATAGCGGGATGGGGCACAGAAGCTTTCTTT.

In this sample, this clonotype turned up many times. A read error is possible here, since a much larger clone lies one base away. The V and J genes are TRBV7-3 and TRBJ1-1; D not certain. Per germline, CDR1 SGHTA and CDR2 FQGTGA. The CDR3 spans 13 residues. CDR3 bases: TGTGCCAGCAGCCCGACGGTGAACACTAAAGCTTTCTTT. This gives the protein CASSPTVNTKAFF.

The table lists this clonotype with many counts. The V and J genes are TRBV20-1 and TRBJ1-2; TRBD1 agrees at 10 bases. J gave up 4 bases and V 5 bases, and 7 bases lay outside the gene matches. From germline, CDR1 is DFQATT and CDR2 SNEGSKA (reference sequence). The CDR3 contains 14 residues. The CDR3: CSAPDRGRSYGYTF. CDR3 bases: TGCAGTGCTCCCGACAGGGGGCGCAGCTATGGCTACACCTTC.

Comments on this clonotype: Mismatch with germline at one junction end may stem from a read error. The V gene is TRBV7-9, the J gene TRBJ1-1; a weak D match, TRBD1 (6 bases). The CDR3 has 15 amino acids. CDR1 SEHNR and CDR2 FQNEAQ come from the germline V gene (reference sequence). The CDR3 spells CASSLDLGGASEAFF. CDR3 sequence (DNA): TGTGCCAGTAGCTTAGATCTGGGGGGGGCCTCTGAAGCTTTCTTT.

This CDR3 is CSARDGRAGVGDTQYF. In DNA form, the CDR3 reads TGCAGTGCTAGAGATGGGAGGGCGGGAGTGGGAGATACGCAGTATTTT. The genes are TRBV20-1 and TRBJ2-3; 7 positions match TRBD2. The germline CDR1 and CDR2 sequences are DFQATT and SNEGSKA (reference sequence). Unmatched junction bases numbered 11, after V lost 0 bases and J lost 5 bases. The CDR3 has 16 residues.

Concerning this clonotype: A read error may produce the germline difference seen at one junction end. The chain has TRBV20-1 and TRBJ1-5; D ambiguous. CDR3 size: 15 residues. CDR1 and CDR2 (germline): DFQATT, SNEGSKA (reference sequence). CDR3 residues: CSASTAGGHNQPQQF. CDR3 nucleotide sequence: TGCAGTGCTAGTACTGCGGGAGGGCACAATCAGCCCCAGCAGTTT.

To note about this clonotype: The junction departs from the called germline gene at one end, perhaps through a read error. The chain has TRBV4-1 and TRBJ2-1; tentatively, D is TRBD2 (6 bases). The CDR3 consists of 20 residues. Germline CDR1 MGHRA, CDR2 YSYEKL. The CDR3 DNA reads as TGTGCCAGCAGCCAAGATCTACTCCTACGGTTCGGGAGCTCCTACAATGAGCAGTTCTTC. This translates into CASSQDLLLRFGSSYNEQFF.

In its sample, this clonotype was seen many times. The chain joins TRBV7-9 to TRBJ2-5, with 7 bases matching TRBD2. Germline V gene sequence: CDR1 SEHNR, CDR2 FQNEAQ (reference sequence). J gave up 5 bases and V 0 bases, and 3 bases lay outside the gene matches. This CDR3 has 14 amino acids. CDR3 sequence reads: CASSLAGRRETQYF. CDR3 nucleotides: TGTGCCAGCAGCTTAGCCGGGAGGCGGGAGACCCAGTACTTC.

With regard to this clonotype: With a much larger clone just one base away, this may be a read error. The chain carries TRBV28 and TRBJ2-7; D might be TRBD1 or TRBD2, each matching 5 bases. CDR3 length: 15 residues. Germline assignment: CDR1 MDHEN and CDR2 SYDVKM. CDR3 DNA sequence: TGTGCCAGCAGTTTAAGGGACGGGTATTCCTACGGGCAGTACTTC. Its translation is CASSLRDGYSYGQYF.